The 21 T cell receptor beta chains listed next were all sequenced from one sample in a study of cytomegalovirus exposure and HLA in healthy donors. Some clones are missing from TCRdb's copy, which holds only in-frame ones; the method was immunoSEQ multiplex PCR. This table holds about 70,000 clones, 94% found once. The specimen sequenced was PBMCs. These receptors were collected from a man aged 18 to 30 in good health and CMV-seropositive.

The rearrangement joins TRBV27 to TRBJ1-2, with 10 positions matching TRBD1. Per the germline V gene, CDR1 is MNHEY and CDR2 is SMNVEV (reference sequence). Unmatched junction bases numbered 4, after V lost 5 bases and J lost 7 bases. This CDR3 comprises 13 residues. Here the CDR3 reads CASSMDRGAGYTF. CDR3 DNA sequence: TGTGCCAGCAGTATGGACAGGGGGGCTGGCTACACCTTC.

The chain combines TRBV2 with TRBJ2-7; 13 nucleotides match TRBD2. The germline V gene has CDR1 SNHLY and CDR2 FYNNEI. With V trimmed by 3 bases and J by 0 bases, 11 bases remained unmatched. The CDR3 has 19 residues. CDR3 coding DNA: TGTGCCAGCAGTGACCCCGGACTAGCGGGAGTAGTAAGCTCCTACGAGCAGTACTTC. It codes for CASSDPGLAGVVSSYEQYF.

The rearrangement links TRBV6-1 to TRBJ1-4; TRBD1 might be the D (5 bases). Trimming left V 1 base short and J 6 bases short, with 12 bases between. CDR1 and CDR2 (germline): MNHNS, SASEGT. The CDR3 totals 15 residues. The CDR3 coding sequence is TGTGCCAGCAGTGAAGGGGGGGGAGGGCATGAAAAACTGTTTTTT. This codes for CASSEGGGGHEKLFF.

This chain joins TRBV5-6 and TRBJ2-6, with D unclear. Trimming took 0 bases from V and 0 from J, leaving 7 bases between them. The CDR3 loop spans 16 amino acids. In germline, CDR1 is SGHDT, CDR2 YYEEEE. The CDR3: CASSLVAYSGANVLTF. For the CDR3, the DNA is TGTGCCAGCAGCTTGGTGGCTTACTCTGGGGCCAACGTCCTGACTTTC.

The chain recombines TRBV6-5 with TRBJ1-4; D uncertain. The germline V gene encodes CDR1 MNHEY and CDR2 SVGAGI. The CDR3 totals 13 residues. The V gene lost 6 bases and the J gene lost 8 bases, with 13 bases spanning the gap. CDR3 DNA: TGTGCCAGCAGCCCCTCGTGGCTGGAAAAACTGTTTTTT. It specifies CASSPSWLEKLFF.

V and J are TRBV27 and TRBJ2-7, with a possible D match to TRBD2 (5 bases). Germline CDR1 reads MNHEY; CDR2 reads SMNVEV (reference sequence). V was cut by 8 bases and J by 1 base, with 12 bases left in between. CDR3 length equals 13 residues. Here the CDR3 DNA reads TGTGCCAGCCGCCGGACTTTGTCCTACGAGCAGTACTTC. Amino acid sequence: CASRRTLSYEQYF.

V is TRBV11-3 and J is TRBJ2-5; 13 bases match TRBD2. Per the germline V gene, CDR1 is SGHNT and CDR2 is YENEEA. Trimming removed 5 bases from V and 2 bases from J; junction bases left unmatched: 5. This CDR3 spans 16 amino acids. CDR3 protein: CASSPGLAGEQETQYF. DNA of the CDR3: TGTGCCAGCAGCCCCGGACTAGCGGGAGAGCAAGAGACCCAGTACTTC.

The chain couples TRBV6-6 to TRBJ2-1; 9 bases map to TRBD2. There are 13 residues in the CDR3. CDR1 MNHNY and CDR2 SVGAGI come from the germline V gene (reference sequence). Germline trimming cut 2 bases from V and 10 bases from J; bases unmatched to any gene: 3. The CDR3 spells CASSYASGREQFF. CDR3 DNA sequence: TGTGCCAGCAGTTACGCCAGCGGGAGGGAGCAGTTCTTC.

The DNA of the CDR3 is TGTGCCAGCAGCGTTGGGACAGGGGGTCGAAATGAGCAGTTCTTC. This translates into CASSVGTGGRNEQFF. The V and J genes are TRBV9 and TRBJ2-1, with 11 bases identical to TRBD1. Germline V gene lookup returns CDR1 SGDLS and CDR2 YYNGEE. The CDR3 runs to 15 residues. The J segment lost 7 bases and the V segment lost 2 bases, leaving 5 bases of the junction unmatched.

The rearrangement links TRBV25-1 to TRBJ2-2; 9 nucleotides agree with TRBD2. Germline V gene sequence: CDR1 MGHDK, CDR2 SYGVNS. The length of the CDR3 is 16 residues. V shed 6 bases, J shed 7 bases, and the junction held 12 bases outside the gene matches. For the CDR3, the DNA is TGTGCCAGCAGAGATGCAGGAGCGGGAGGAAGCGGGGAGCTGTTTTTT. This gives the protein CASRDAGAGGSGELFF.

This sequence joins TRBV25-1 and TRBJ1-1, with D maybe TRBD1 (6 bases). The germline gives CDR1 MGHDK, CDR2 SYGVNS. This CDR3 is 13 amino acids long. V lost 5 bases and J 1 base, leaving 8 bases between the germline ends. CDR3 bases: TGTGCCAGCAGTCGGACAGAGAACACTGAAGCTTTCTTT. Translated: CASSRTENTEAFF.

The chain's CDR3 is CASSELGGTYEQYF. In nucleotides, the CDR3 is TGTGCCAGCAGTGAATTAGGGGGTACCTACGAGCAGTACTTC. This chain uses TRBV2 with TRBJ2-7, with D possibly being TRBD1 (6 bases). CDR3 length: 14 amino acids. CDR1 is SNHLY, CDR2 FYNNEI, per germline. V dropped 2 bases and J dropped 2 bases, with 10 bases sitting between them.

For this clone: The CDR3 does not close with the conserved phenylalanine or tryptophan, likely indicating a read error. The DNA is omitted, as the CDR3 cannot be located on it reliably, and the CDR3 follows TCRdb's listing. The chain is built from TRBV6-1 and TRBJ1-5; TRBD1 is the table's D call and was not checked against the DNA. Both ends counted, the CDR3 spans 11 residues. Germline loops: CDR1 MNHNS, CDR2 SASEGT. CDR3 in amino acids: CASSEAGQVLV.

The chain uses TRBV2 and TRBJ2-1; 9 bases fit TRBD2. CDR1 and CDR2 (germline): SNHLY, FYNNEI. The length of the CDR3 is 15 residues. Losses at the gene ends were 5 bases for V and 1 base for J; bases not matched to a gene: 3. The CDR3: CASSISGGSYNEQFF. The CDR3 nucleotides are TGTGCCAGCAGTATTAGCGGGGGATCCTACAATGAGCAGTTCTTC. The whole variable domain, remainder taken from reference TRBV2 and TRBJ2-1, is EPEVTQTPSHQVTQMGQEVILRCVPISNHLYFYWYRQILGQKVEFLVSFYNNEISEKSEIFDDQFSVERPDGSNFTLKIRSTKLEDSAMYFCASSISGGSYNEQFFGPGTRLTVL.

V gene TRBV21-1 combines with J gene TRBJ1-2; the D call in the table, TRBD1, was not verified against the DNA. TRBV21-1 is tagged as a pseudogene. The CDR3 length is 17 residues. CDR3 sequence reads: CASSKSPGQGREYGYTF. CDR3 sequence (DNA): TGTGCCAGCAGCAAAAGCCCTGGACAGGGGAGAGAGTATGGCTACACCTTC.

The chain is built from TRBV28 and TRBJ2-5; 15 bases map to TRBD2. Germline trimming cut 5 bases from V and 1 base from J; bases unmatched to any gene: 5. This CDR3 has 17 amino acids. Germline V gene sequence: CDR1 MDHEN, CDR2 SYDVKM. In DNA, the CDR3 is TGTGCCAGCAGTATCCTGGGACTAGCGGGAGGCCAAGAGACCCAGTACTTC. Translated, it gives CASSILGLAGGQETQYF.

Only a few counts were recorded for this clone. The chain links TRBV7-9 to TRBJ1-5; 7 bases are a match to TRBD1. The CDR3 runs to 16 residues. Germline CDR1 is SEHNR and CDR2 is FQNEAQ (reference sequence). With V trimmed by 5 bases and J by 4 bases, 11 bases remained unmatched. CDR3 nucleotide sequence: TGTGCCAGCAGCCGCTGGACAGGTCGGGCGAATCAGCCCCAGCATTTT. Its protein is CASSRWTGRANQPQHF.

The chain employs TRBV2 and TRBJ2-1; 8 bases align to TRBD2. The CDR3 has 17 residues. Per the germline V gene, CDR1 is SNHLY and CDR2 is FYNNEI. Trimming removed 5 bases from V and 2 bases from J; junction bases left unmatched: 11. CDR3 coding DNA: TGTGCCAGCAGTAAAATTCACGGGAGGGTAGCCTACAATGAGCAGTTCTTC. Translated: CASSKIHGRVAYNEQFF.

V gene TRBV6-5 combines with J gene TRBJ2-7; 7 nucleotides line up with TRBD1. The CDR3 contains 11 residues. V shed 7 bases, J shed 7 bases, and the junction held 4 bases outside the gene matches. Germline-derived CDR1 and CDR2 are MNHEY and SVGAGI. CDR3 nucleotides: TGTGCCAGCACCCACAGGGGTGAGCAGTACTTC. It codes for CASTHRGEQYF.

V usage is TRBV11-3 and J usage is TRBJ2-7; D is undetermined. Germline CDR1 reads SGHNT; CDR2 reads YENEEA. V was clipped by 5 bases and J by 6 bases, with 17 bases between them. The CDR3 length is 14 residues. CDR3 protein: CASSPFAGFSEQYF. The CDR3 DNA reads TGTGCCAGCAGCCCCTTCGCAGGTTTCAGCGAGCAGTACTTC.

This chain connects TRBV13 to TRBJ2-3, with TRBD1 matching 11 bases. V trimming: 4 bases; J trimming: 4 bases; junction bases outside the gene matches: 7. Germline V gene sequence: CDR1 PRHDT, CDR2 FYEKMQ (reference sequence). The CDR3 consists of 16 residues. CDR3 in amino acids: CASSSRTGGVPDTQYF. CDR3 DNA sequence: TGTGCCAGCAGCTCCAGGACAGGGGGCGTCCCAGATACGCAGTATTTT. Using reference TRBV13 and TRBJ2-3 for the parts outside the CDR3, the full variable domain is AAGVIQSPRHLIKEKRETATLKCYPIPRHDTVYWYQQGPGQDPQFLISFYEKMQSDKGSIPDRFSAQQFSDYHSELNMSSLELGDSALYFCASSSRTGGVPDTQYFGPGTRLTVL.